These 27 T cell receptor beta chains were all obtained from the same sample, sequenced in a study of vaccination and CD4 T cells after COVID-19. Their target antigens are unknown. Sample treatment: approximately nine-day PBMC culture with coronavirus spike peptide pools or control peptides (ViraFEST assay). Sequence data for DNA of cultured CD4+ T cells were generated by the Oncomine TCR Beta short-read assay. Via MiXCR, TCRdb re-called the PCR reads, giving one row per CDR3 protein. The data show 7,000 to 9,000 distinct CDR3 sequences, around 54% seen once. Sequences were obtained from CD4+ T cells from blood, cultured in vitro. The receptors originated from a human donor who had recovered from COVID-19.

By share of the sample, this clonotype is medium-sized. V gene TRBV2 combines with J gene TRBJ1-5; tentatively, D is TRBD1 (5 bases). Between the trimmed V and J ends, which lost 4 bases and 2 bases, there was a span of 12 bases. This CDR3 has 15 amino acids. Per the germline V gene, CDR1 is SNHLY and CDR2 is FYNNEI. The DNA for the CDR3 is TGTGCCAGCAGTGGCGCGGGGGAAGGCAATCAGCCCCAGCATTTT. Protein sequence: CASSGAGEGNQPQHF.

J is TRBJ1-3 and V is TRBV6-1; D is unresolved. This CDR3 spans 16 amino acids. Trimming took off 2 bases at V and 0 bases at J, with 11 bases between the two ends. Germline V gives CDR1 MNHNS, CDR2 SASEGT. The DNA of the CDR3 is TGTGCCAGCAGTGAATCGTGGGGAATCTCTGGAAACACCATATATTTT. Protein: CASSESWGISGNTIYF.

The rearrangement uses TRBV28 and TRBJ1-2; D is undetermined. In germline, CDR1 is MDHEN, CDR2 SYDVKM. The CDR3 length is 14 residues. Trimming removed 3 bases from V and 4 bases from J, with 12 bases in between. The CDR3 sequence is CASSLRDILYGYTF. The CDR3 DNA reads as TGTGCCAGCAGTTTGAGAGACATTCTCTATGGCTACACCTTC.

This clonotype came up a few times. The chain employs TRBV12-3 or TRBV12-4 and TRBJ1-1; D is unclear. This CDR3 comprises 13 residues. Deletions cut 0 bases from V and 0 bases from J, with 2 bases between. In DNA, the CDR3 is TGTGCCAGCAGTTTAGCCCTGAACACTGAAGCTTTCTTT. Translation gives CASSLALNTEAFF.

This chain connects TRBV7-9 to TRBJ1-5; possible D gene TRBD1, 6 bases. Germline lookup yields CDR1 SEHNR and CDR2 FQNEAQ (reference sequence). Trimming pared 7 bases from V and 6 bases from J, leaving 22 bases between. There are 16 residues in the CDR3. The CDR3 nucleotides read TGTGCCAGCACCATAAACCTGGGGGGCCGAATTCAGCCCCAGCATTTT. Translated: CASTINLGGRIQPQHF.

The V call is TRBV6-1, the J call TRBJ2-7; TRBD2 matches at 8 bases. The J segment lost 2 bases and the V segment lost 4 bases, leaving 1 base of the junction unmatched. Germline CDR1 is MNHNS and CDR2 is SASEGT. The CDR3 length is 13 residues. The chain's CDR3 is CASSVGRAYEQYF. The CDR3 DNA follows: TGTGCCAGCAGTGTCGGGAGGGCCTACGAGCAGTACTTC.

The chain has TRBV7-2 and TRBJ2-5, with unresolved D. The CDR3 length is 15 residues. Germline V CDR1 and CDR2: SGHTA, FQGNSA. Between the trimmed V and J ends, which lost 1 base and 1 base, there was a span of 10 bases. The CDR3 DNA is TGTGCCAGCAGCTTAGGTGACCCGGGCCAAGAGACCCAGTACTTC. Its translation is CASSLGDPGQETQYF. The full variable domain, its missing parts supplied by reference TRBV7-2 and TRBJ2-5, is GAGVSQSPSNKVTEKGKDVELRCDPISGHTALYWYRQSLGQGLEFLIYFQGNSAPDKSGLPSDRFSAERTGGSVSTLTIQRTQQEDSAVYLCASSLGDPGQETQYFGPGTRLLVL.

CDR3 coding DNA: TGTGCCAGCAGCCACAGGGGGCGCACAGATACGCAGTATTTT. It encodes CASSHRGRTDTQYF. This chain uses TRBV5-8 with TRBJ2-3; 9 nucleotides line up with TRBD1. The germline gives CDR1 SGHTS, CDR2 YDEGEE. The V and J ends lost 4 bases and 1 base, in that order; junction bases with no gene match: 1. The CDR3 totals 14 residues.

A few counts support this clonotype. The chain recombines TRBV2 with TRBJ1-5; 11 bases agree with TRBD1. Losses at the gene ends were 7 bases for V and 7 bases for J; bases not matched to a gene: 3. The CDR3 loop spans 13 amino acids. Germline V gene lookup returns CDR1 SNHLY and CDR2 FYNNEI. CDR3 sequence: CASKGQGAQPQHF. DNA of the CDR3: TGTGCCAGCAAAGGACAGGGGGCACAGCCCCAGCATTTT.

The rearrangement joins TRBV20-1 to TRBJ2-5, with no clear D. The CDR3 is 10 amino acids. V lost 3 bases, J lost 5 bases, and 4 bases lay in between. From germline, CDR1 is DFQATT and CDR2 SNEGSKA (reference sequence). The CDR3 bases are TGCAGTGCTAGCGGGGAGACCCAGTACTTC. This sequence encodes CSASGETQYF.

The chain employs TRBV6-2 or TRBV6-3 and TRBJ1-2, with D tentatively TRBD1 (6 bases). Trimming removed 5 bases from V and 2 bases from J, with 12 bases in between. The CDR3 has 14 amino acids. CDR1 is MNHEY and CDR2 is SVGEGT in the germline V gene. The CDR3 region has the DNA TGTGCCAGCAGTAACACAGGGATCAACTATGGCTACACCTTC. This encodes CASSNTGINYGYTF.

The J gene is TRBJ2-3, the V gene TRBV5-1; TRBD1 is a possible D gene (6 bases). This CDR3 contains 16 residues. Germline CDR1 and CDR2: SGHRS and YFSETQ. V was cut by 4 bases and J by 1 base, with 16 bases left in between. CDR3 sequence (DNA): TGCGCCAGCAGCACCGGGACACCCACCGGCACAGATACGCAGTATTTT. This sequence encodes CASSTGTPTGTDTQYF.

The CDR3 coding sequence is TGCAGCGCCCTGGGGGGCGATGGCTACACCTTC. It is translated as CSALGGDGYTF. The gene calls are TRBV29-1 and TRBJ1-2, with D perhaps TRBD1 (6 bases). The germline CDR1 and CDR2 sequences are SQVTM and ANQGSEA. The CDR3 has 11 residues. The V and J ends lost 7 bases and 6 bases respectively, with 12 bases between them.

This chain links TRBV19 with TRBJ2-7, with TRBD2 matching 9 bases. The germline V gene has CDR1 LNHDA and CDR2 SQIVND (reference sequence). CDR3 size: 17 residues. The junction had 12 bases not matched to a gene; V was cut back by 3 bases and J by 3 bases. Here the CDR3 DNA reads TGTGCCAGTAGTATGTTCGGGGGAGCGGGAGGCGTCTACGAGCAGTACTTC. This codes for CASSMFGGAGGVYEQYF. The whole variable domain, remainder taken from reference TRBV19 and TRBJ2-7, is DGGITQSPKYLFRKEGQNVTLSCEQNLNHDAMYWYRQDPGQGLRLIYYSQIVNDFQKGDIAEGYSVSREKKESFPLTVTSAQKNPTAFYLCASSMFGGAGGVYEQYFGPGTRLTVT.

The chain recombines TRBV7-2 with TRBJ1-3, with D uncertain. Germline loops: CDR1 SGHTA, CDR2 FQGNSA. V dropped 5 bases and J dropped 0 bases, with 8 bases sitting between them. The CDR3 length is 14 residues. CDR3 sequence: CASSPGSSGNTIYF. CDR3 in DNA: TGTGCCAGCAGCCCCGGGAGCTCTGGAAACACCATATATTTT.

V gene TRBV6-1 combines with J gene TRBJ1-5; D call uncertain. Between the trimmed V and J ends, which lost 1 base and 1 base, there was a span of 2 bases. This CDR3 comprises 13 residues. The germline V gene encodes CDR1 MNHNS and CDR2 SASEGT. CDR3 protein: CASSEGSNQPQHF. The CDR3 DNA sequence: TGTGCCAGCAGTGAAGGAAGCAATCAGCCCCAGCATTTT.

The J gene is TRBJ2-3, the V gene TRBV5-3; the D is unclear. TRBV5-3 is assigned to the ORF class and has an uncertain function. The CDR3 spans 17 residues. Trimming removed 1 base at V and 4 bases at J, with 19 bases between. In DNA, the CDR3 is TGTGCCAGAAGCTTGCCCGTTCCCCGCGGTCGGTCAGATACGCAGTATTTT. It translates to CARSLPVPRGRSDTQYF.

The chain joins TRBV6-1 to TRBJ1-2; TRBD1 might be the D (5 bases). The CDR3 is 13 amino acids. With 6 bases removed from V and 3 bases from J, the gap between germline ends came to 11 bases. Germline V gene lookup returns CDR1 MNHNS and CDR2 SASEGT. CDR3 sequence (DNA): TGTGCCAGCAGGAGGGACCGAGACTATGGCTACACCTTC. Protein: CASRRDRDYGYTF.

This clonotype was seen only a few times. This sequence joins TRBV24-1 and TRBJ1-2; 7 nucleotides match TRBD1. This CDR3 has 13 amino acids. Per germline, CDR1 KGHDR and CDR2 SFDVKD. J lost 4 bases, V lost 4 bases, and 2 bases had no gene match. The CDR3 coding sequence is TGTGCCACCAGTGAATACAGGGGCTATGGCTACACCTTC. Protein product: CATSEYRGYGYTF.

The J gene is TRBJ2-5, the V gene TRBV7-9; 13 bases fit TRBD2. The CDR3 runs to 19 residues. CDR1 and CDR2 from the germline V gene are SEHNR and FQNEAQ (reference sequence). The V gene end was trimmed by 5 bases and the J gene end by 2 bases; junction bases not matched to a gene: 14. CDR3 coding DNA: TGTGCCAGCAGCCCGCGCCGCTCGGGACTAGCGGGGCGACAAGAGACCCAGTACTTC. This translates into CASSPRRSGLAGRQETQYF.

J is TRBJ1-2 and V is TRBV6-2 or TRBV6-3, with D possibly matching TRBD1 (5 bases). Germline values: CDR1 MNHEY, CDR2 SVGEGT. Trimming cost V 5 bases and J 8 bases, with 15 bases left between them. CDR3 length equals 13 residues. The CDR3 sequence is CASSEDNTRGYTF. CDR3 nucleotides: TGTGCCAGCAGTGAGGACAACACGCGGGGCTACACCTTC.

The rearrangement joins TRBV27 to TRBJ1-4; 8 bases agree with TRBD1. J gave up 8 bases and V 3 bases, and 5 bases lay outside the gene matches. Germline V gene sequence: CDR1 MNHEY, CDR2 SMNVEV (reference sequence). The CDR3 has 14 residues. The CDR3 nucleotides read TGTGCCAGCAGTTTTACAGGGGGAAAGGAAAAACTGTTTTTT. Its protein product is CASSFTGGKEKLFF.

The chain employs TRBV20-1 and TRBJ1-2; no definite D call. This CDR3 is 14 amino acids long. The V gene lost 0 bases and the J gene lost 4 bases, with 12 bases spanning the gap. The germline V gene encodes CDR1 DFQATT and CDR2 SNEGSKA (reference sequence). This CDR3 is CSARDAVTGYGYTF. In nucleotides, the CDR3 is TGCAGTGCTAGAGACGCGGTCACGGGCTATGGCTACACCTTC.

The chain couples TRBV18 to TRBJ2-7, with TRBD2 as a possible D gene (5 bases). V was pared by 6 bases and J by 4 bases, with 19 bases between. The CDR3 length is 15 residues. In germline, CDR1 is KGHSH, CDR2 LQKENI. CDR3 sequence reads: CASSPTTRGLYEQYF. The CDR3 nucleotides read TGTGCCAGCTCGCCAACAACTCGGGGTTTATACGAGCAGTACTTC.

The chain is built from TRBV20-1 and TRBJ2-1; D is perhaps TRBD1 (5 bases). Per germline, CDR1 DFQATT and CDR2 SNEGSKA (reference sequence). The CDR3 runs 14 residues. Trimming shortened V by 1 base and J by 2 bases, and 9 bases separated the two germline ends. CDR3 DNA: TGCAGTGCTAGAGCTACAGGAACCTACAATGAGCAGTTCTTC. This gives the protein CSARATGTYNEQFF.

The chain uses TRBV12-3 or TRBV12-4 and TRBJ1-2; D is ambiguous. The CDR3 covers 17 residues. Trimming left V 6 bases short and J 1 base short, with 21 bases between. CDR3 coding DNA: TGTGCCAGCAGGCCACACGGCGTACAGCAAGATAACTATGGCTACACCTTC. This translates into CASRPHGVQQDNYGYTF.

The V and J genes are TRBV25-1 and TRBJ1-5, with D perhaps matching TRBD1 (5 bases). Germline values: CDR1 MGHDK, CDR2 SYGVNS. V lost 4 bases and J 11 bases, leaving 15 bases between the germline ends. There are 13 residues in the CDR3. For the CDR3, the DNA is TGTGCCAGCAGTGTCCCCGGGACTCTCGCCCAGCATTTT. Protein sequence: CASSVPGTLAQHF.